These T cell receptor beta chains were read from a single sample in a study of blood T cell repertoires in COVID-19. Produced via immunoSEQ multiplex PCR; TCRdb's table is partial and in-frame only. The table records approximately 500,000 clones, roughly nine tenths of them present only once. Sequenced material: peripheral blood. All receptors come from a woman aged 50 to 65 with COVID-19, enrolled during active disease. CDR3s include the opening cysteine and the closing phenylalanine or tryptophan. Fields, in order: V gene, D gene, J gene, clone size, CDR3 DNA, CDR3 protein. D genes are given only for firm matches. Expanded clones get a size class; other rows say once, few or many, or leave the size out.

V: TRBV29-1; D: .; J: TRBJ2-6; size: .; DNA: TGCAGCGTTCTCTCCCCTGGGGCCAACGTCCTGACTTTC; CDR3: CSVLSPGANVLTF
V: TRBV29-1; D: TRBD2; J: TRBJ2-7; size: .; DNA: TGCAGCGTGGGGAATGCGGGGGAAGAACCCTACGAGCAGTACTTC; CDR3: CSVGNAGEEPYEQYF
V: TRBV12-5; D: TRBD1; J: TRBJ1-2; size: .; DNA: TGTGCTAGTGGCTTGGATGGAGGGACAGGGGCCGGCTACACCTTC; CDR3: CASGLDGGTGAGYTF
V: TRBV6-5; D: .; J: TRBJ1-4; size: .; DNA: TGTGCCAGCAGTTACTCGCACGGAGTAGGAAAACTGTTTTTT; CDR3: CASSYSHGVGKLFF
V: TRBV27; D: .; J: TRBJ2-7; size: .; DNA: TGTGCCAGCAGTTTATCGGCGGGGAGCGAGCAGTACTTC; CDR3: CASSLSAGSEQYF
V: TRBV2; D: .; J: TRBJ1-5; size: .; DNA: TGTGCCAGCAGCCCCCGGGATCATAATCAGCCCCAGCATTTT; CDR3: CASSPRDHNQPQHF
V: TRBV3-1/TRBV3-2; D: .; J: TRBJ1-3; size: .; DNA: TGTGCCAGCAGCCACCCCCCGTGGGAGAACTCTGGAAACACCATATATTTT; CDR3: CASSHPPWENSGNTIYF
V: TRBV2; D: .; J: TRBJ1-5; size: .; DNA: TGTGCCAGCAGTGAAGGGCGGAACCGACAGCCCCAGCATTTT; CDR3: CASSEGRNRQPQHF
V: TRBV28; D: .; J: TRBJ2-2; size: .; DNA: TGTGCCAGCAGCTATCCGCCCTTGCGGGATATTAACACCGGGGAGCTGTTTTTT; CDR3: CASSYPPLRDINTGELFF
V: TRBV9; D: TRBD2; J: TRBJ2-1; size: .; DNA: TGTGCCAGCAGCGCAGACGGGGGGGATGAGCAGTTCTTC; CDR3: CASSADGGDEQFF
V: TRBV19; D: .; J: TRBJ2-7; size: .; DNA: TGTGCCAGTTCTACAGGTTCTTCCTACGAGCAGTACTTC; CDR3: CASSTGSSYEQYF
V: TRBV2; D: TRBD2; J: TRBJ2-1; size: .; DNA: TGTGCCAGCAGCCACAGACTAGCGGGGGGTCGAGGTAACAATGAGCAGTTCTTC; CDR3: CASSHRLAGGRGNNEQFF
V: TRBV5-1; D: .; J: TRBJ2-3; size: once; DNA: TGCGCCAGTCAACGGTCAGGGGGCACAGATACGCAGTATTTT; CDR3: CASQRSGGTDTQYF
V: TRBV7-3; D: .; J: TRBJ2-1; size: .; DNA: TGTGCCAGCAGCTTAAATTTAAACAATGAGCAGTTCTTC; CDR3: CASSLNLNNEQFF
V: TRBV3-1/TRBV3-2; D: .; J: TRBJ2-7; size: .; DNA: TGTGCCAGCAGCCTTAACCGCTTCTCTAGAGGCGAGCAGTACTTC; CDR3: CASSLNRFSRGEQYF
V: TRBV7-2; D: .; J: TRBJ2-2; size: .; DNA: TGTGCCAGCAGCTTTCAGGGTGGCAGCACCGGGGAGCTGTTTTTT; CDR3: CASSFQGGSTGELFF
V: TRBV6-2/TRBV6-3; D: TRBD1; J: TRBJ1-4; size: .; DNA: TGTGCCAGCAGTTACCCCGACAGGGGGCGGGCTAATGAAAAACTGTTTTTT; CDR3: CASSYPDRGRANEKLFF
V: TRBV28; D: .; J: TRBJ1-2; size: .; DNA: TGTGCCAGCAGACTGGACACCGACGACTATGGCTACACCTTC; CDR3: CASRLDTDDYGYTF
V: TRBV5-4; D: .; J: TRBJ1-1; size: .; DNA: TGTGCCAGCAGCTTGACCCCGGGGAACACTGAAGCTTTCTTT; CDR3: CASSLTPGNTEAFF
V: TRBV11-2; D: .; J: TRBJ1-2; size: .; DNA: TGTGCCAGCACCCAAGACAGGAACTATGGCTACACCTTC; CDR3: CASTQDRNYGYTF
V: TRBV10-3; D: .; J: TRBJ2-6; size: .; DNA: TGTGCCATCAGTGACGAGCTACGGGCCAACGTCCTGACTTTC; CDR3: CAISDELRANVLTF
V: TRBV9; D: TRBD1; J: TRBJ2-7; size: .; DNA: TGTGCCAGCAGCGTAGAGGGACAGCGTATGGACGAGCAGTACTTC; CDR3: CASSVEGQRMDEQYF
V: TRBV3-1/TRBV3-2; D: .; J: TRBJ1-6; size: .; DNA: TGTGCCAGCAGCCAAGGATCGCGCCCGAGCTCCTATAATTCACCCCTCCACTTT; CDR3: CASSQGSRPSSYNSPLHF
V: TRBV5-1; D: TRBD2; J: TRBJ2-3; size: .; DNA: TGCGCCAGCACCGGGGGCGGGGGGCGTACAGATACGCAGTATTTT; CDR3: CASTGGGGRTDTQYF
V: TRBV9; D: TRBD1; J: TRBJ1-2; size: .; DNA: TGTGCCAGCAGCGCCCCGACAGGGGGCCTTAACTATGGCTACACCTTC; CDR3: CASSAPTGGLNYGYTF
V: TRBV2; D: .; J: TRBJ2-7; size: .; DNA: TGTGCCAGCAGTGAAAGTTACTGGGGAGGCGAGCAGTACTTC; CDR3: CASSESYWGGEQYF
V: TRBV5-4; D: .; J: TRBJ1-1; size: few; DNA: TGTGCCAGCAGACTTGGCCGCGGTCGGGGAGGGGACACTGAAGCTTTCTTT; CDR3: CASRLGRGRGGDTEAFF
V: TRBV28; D: .; J: TRBJ1-4; size: .; DNA: TGTGCCAGCAGTTTTCCGACAGACGAAAAACTGTTTTTT; CDR3: CASSFPTDEKLFF
V: TRBV6-5; D: .; J: TRBJ1-1; size: .; DNA: TGTGCCAGCTCCCGACAGAACACTGAAGCTTTCTTT; CDR3: CASSRQNTEAFF
V: TRBV6-5; D: .; J: TRBJ1-4; size: once; DNA: TGTGCCACCGGAAGGACAACGCGTGAAAAACTGTTTTTT; CDR3: CATGRTTREKLFF
V: TRBV12-3/TRBV12-4; D: TRBD1; J: TRBJ2-2; size: .; DNA: TGTGCCACCGACAGGGGGGTCGCCGGGGAGCTGTTTTTT; CDR3: CATDRGVAGELFF
V: TRBV4-1; D: .; J: TRBJ2-6; size: .; DNA: TGCGCCAGCAGCCAAGGGGGAGCAGGGGCCAACGTCCTGACTTTC; CDR3: CASSQGGAGANVLTF
V: TRBV5-1; D: .; J: TRBJ1-5; size: .; DNA: TGCGCCAGCAGCTTGGAAGGGGCAGGGCAGCCCCAGCATTTT; CDR3: CASSLEGAGQPQHF
V: TRBV7-9; D: .; J: TRBJ1-1; size: .; DNA: TGTGCCAGCAGCGACAGGACCTTAGGGGCTTTCTTT; CDR3: CASSDRTLGAFF
V: TRBV5-6; D: .; J: TRBJ1-5; size: once; DNA: TGTGCCAGCAGCTTGGGACATTATAGCAATCAGCCCCAGCATTTT; CDR3: CASSLGHYSNQPQHF
V: TRBV7-6; D: .; J: TRBJ2-3; size: .; DNA: TGTGCCAGCAGCGCCCGAACGGGGGGCTCAAGGGATACGCAGTATTTT; CDR3: CASSARTGGSRDTQYF
V: TRBV19; D: TRBD1; J: TRBJ1-6; size: .; DNA: TGTGCCAGTAACAGGGGGGGAAATTCACCCCTCCACTTT; CDR3: CASNRGGNSPLHF
V: TRBV10-1; D: TRBD1; J: TRBJ2-1; size: .; DNA: TGCGCCAGCAGTGATAACAGGGGAACCAATGAGCAGTTCTTC; CDR3: CASSDNRGTNEQFF
V: TRBV7-8; D: .; J: TRBJ1-6; size: .; DNA: TGTGCCAGCAGCGCCAGCAGACTGGATAATTCACCCCTCCACTTT; CDR3: CASSASRLDNSPLHF
V: TRBV12-3/TRBV12-4; D: .; J: TRBJ1-2; size: .; DNA: TGTGCCAGCAGTTTAAGTGTGCTAGATGGCACCTTC; CDR3: CASSLSVLDGTF
V: TRBV10-3; D: TRBD1; J: TRBJ1-1; size: .; DNA: TGTGCCATCAGTGAGTCGATAGGCAGGACAGGTCACGCTTTCTTT; CDR3: CAISESIGRTGHAFF
V: TRBV9; D: .; J: TRBJ2-3; size: .; DNA: TGTGCCAGCAGCGTAAGTGGCGGGGCTAGCACAGATACGCAGTATTTT; CDR3: CASSVSGGASTDTQYF
V: TRBV28; D: TRBD1; J: TRBJ2-7; size: .; DNA: TGTGCCAGCAGCGTGACCGGGACAGTCTCCTACGAGCAGTACTTC; CDR3: CASSVTGTVSYEQYF
V: TRBV3-1/TRBV3-2; D: TRBD1; J: TRBJ1-2; size: .; DNA: TGTGCCAGCAGCCAAGAGCTACCCGGGACAGGGTATGGCTACACCTTC; CDR3: CASSQELPGTGYGYTF
V: TRBV19; D: .; J: TRBJ1-1; size: .; DNA: TGTGCCAGCAACAGGGAGACTGAAGCTTTCTTT; CDR3: CASNRETEAFF
V: TRBV28; D: .; J: TRBJ1-1; size: once; DNA: TGTGCCACCTGGGAGGGGATGAACACTGAAGCTTTCTTT; CDR3: CATWEGMNTEAFF
V: TRBV4-1; D: .; J: TRBJ2-2; size: .; DNA: TGCGCCAGCAGCCAAGTCTGGGGGGCGAACACCGGGGAGCTGTTTTTT; CDR3: CASSQVWGANTGELFF
V: TRBV21-1; D: .; J: TRBJ2-7; size: once; DNA: TGTGCCAGCAGCAAAGAAAGAGAGGGTCTGCGGGGGAGCTCCTACGAGCAGTACTTC; CDR3: CASSKEREGLRGSSYEQYF
V: TRBV5-8; D: TRBD2; J: TRBJ2-2; size: .; DNA: TGTGCCAGCAGCTCAGGACTAGCGGGGGGAGCCGGGGAGCTGTTTTTT; CDR3: CASSSGLAGGAGELFF
V: TRBV11-2; D: TRBD1; J: TRBJ1-1; size: .; DNA: TGTGCCAGCAGCCACTCACGGACAGGAGAGAACACTGAAGCTTTCTTT; CDR3: CASSHSRTGENTEAFF
V: TRBV10-3; D: TRBD2; J: TRBJ2-7; size: .; DNA: TGTGCCATCAGTGAAGCCGGACTAGCGGGGGATAGGAACGAGCAGTACTTC; CDR3: CAISEAGLAGDRNEQYF
V: TRBV10-2; D: TRBD1; J: TRBJ2-1; size: .; DNA: TGCGCCAGCGAGGACAGGGTCTTGAATGAGCAGTTCTTC; CDR3: CASEDRVLNEQFF
V: TRBV5-6; D: .; J: TRBJ1-5; size: .; DNA: TGTGCCAGCAGCTTGAGCAGCAATCAGCCCCAGCATTTT; CDR3: CASSLSSNQPQHF